The rows below give T cell receptor beta chains drawn from one sample of a study of blood T cells in healthy people across ages. One entry per CDR3 protein results from TCRdb running MiXCR on the 5' RACE reads. The repertoire holds some 1.5 million distinct CDR3 sequences, with about 28% as singletons. The sequenced sample was blood. The origin of the receptors is a woman aged 30 to 39 in good health. CDR3s include the opening cysteine and the closing phenylalanine or tryptophan. D genes are given only for firm matches. Only some rows state a clone size, as once, few, many or a class for expanded clones.

TRBV5-1	TRBD2	few	TRBJ2-3	TGCGCCAGCAGACAACAACTAGCGGGAGTGGATACGCAGTATTTT	CASRQQLAGVDTQYF
TRBV6-5	TRBD2	.	TRBJ2-1	TGTGCCAGCAGCGAACTAGCGTCCTACAATGAGCAGTTCTTC	CASSELASYNEQFF
TRBV29-1	TRBD1	many	TRBJ1-4	TGCAGCGGTTACAGGGAAGGGGGCAAACTGTTTTTT	CSGYREGGKLFF
TRBV5-5	.	few	TRBJ1-3	TGTGCCAGCAGCCAAACACCACTCCGGGCCATATATTTT	CASSQTPLRAIYF
TRBV5-1	.	many	TRBJ2-6	TGCGCCAGCACCTGGATGTCCGGGGCCAACGTCCTGACTTTC	CASTWMSGANVLTF
TRBV7-2	.	.	TRBJ1-2	TGTGCCAGCAGCTTAGCAACGCAGGTCAATGGCTACACCTTC	CASSLATQVNGYTF
TRBV6-1	.	.	TRBJ2-2	TGTGCCAGCAGGTGCCAGTTTGTTGGGGAGCTGTTTTTT	CASRCQFVGELFF
TRBV7-8	TRBD1	few	TRBJ2-7	TGTGCCAGCAGCTTAGCGTCGACAGGGGGCTACTACGAGCAGTACTTC	CASSLASTGGYYEQYF
TRBV6-1	TRBD2	.	TRBJ2-5	TGTGCCAGCAGCAGAACAAGGAGCGGGGGTCAAGAGACCCAGTACTTC	CASSRTRSGGQETQYF
TRBV5-1	.	.	TRBJ1-4	TGCGCCAGCAGCTCGACGACGGGGTCTAATGAAAAACTGTTTTTT	CASSSTTGSNEKLFF
TRBV5-6	.	once	TRBJ1-1	TGTGCCAGCAGCCTCCGGACAGAGATGAACACTGAAGCTTTCTTT	CASSLRTEMNTEAFF
TRBV6-5	.	many	TRBJ2-6	TGTGCCAGCAGTTACTCGACCCGGACCTCTGGGGCCAACGTCCTGACTTTC	CASSYSTRTSGANVLTF
TRBV6-5	TRBD1	.	TRBJ1-2	TGTGCCAGCAGGGACGGGACAGGGTCTCGTGGCTACACCTTC	CASRDGTGSRGYTF
TRBV20-1	.	.	TRBJ1-4	TGCAGTGCTCCAACGGGGGCAACTAATGAAAAACTGTTTTTT	CSAPTGATNEKLFF
TRBV12-3/TRBV12-4	.	.	TRBJ2-7	TGTGCCAGCAGCCCGGAAGGTTGGGGGCCCCACGAGCAGTACTTC	CASSPEGWGPHEQYF
TRBV5-4	.	few	TRBJ2-6	TGTGCCAGCAGCTTGGTCGCGACAGGAAGCTCTGGGGCCAACGTCCTGACTTTC	CASSLVATGSSGANVLTF
TRBV6-5	.	few	TRBJ2-5	TGTGCCAGCAGTGCTTGGGTCACAGGGAAAGAGACCCAGTACTTC	CASSAWVTGKETQYF
TRBV12-3/TRBV12-4	TRBD2	.	TRBJ2-1	TGTGCCAGCAGTTTAGCTAGCGGGGCACTCCATGCGCAGTTCTTC	CASSLASGALHAQFF
TRBV5-6	.	few	TRBJ2-1	TGTGCCAGCAGCTTGGCCGTAAAAGGGGTAAATGAGCAGTTCTTC	CASSLAVKGVNEQFF
TRBV20-1	.	few	TRBJ1-6	TGCAGTGCTAGGGCCCCGGGACGCCTTAGTTCACCCCTCCACTTT	CSARAPGRLSSPLHF
TRBV5-5	TRBD2	few	TRBJ2-2	TGTGCCAGCAGCCCTTCTCGCGGGGGTGGAGGGGCCGGGGAGCTGTTTTTT	CASSPSRGGGGAGELFF
TRBV20-1	.	many	TRBJ2-1	TGCAGTGCTAGAGATCCGGGGGTATCGTACAATGAGCAGTTCTTC	CSARDPGVSYNEQFF
TRBV9	.	few	TRBJ1-5	TGTGCCAGCAGCGTAGGAGGAGGGGATAGCAATCAGCCCCAGCATTTT	CASSVGGGDSNQPQHF
TRBV11-2	.	.	TRBJ2-5	TGTGCCAGCAGCTTTCCGGGACTTGAGGAGACCCAGTACTTC	CASSFPGLEETQYF
TRBV7-6	TRBD2	.	TRBJ2-3	TGTGCCAGCAGCAAGAAGCTGACTAGCGGGGGGGCAGATACGCAGTATTTT	CASSKKLTSGGADTQYF
TRBV2	.	.	TRBJ2-3	TGTGCCAGTGGGCGACTAGGGTCTAGCACAGATACGCAGTATTTT	CASGRLGSSTDTQYF
TRBV6-6	.	.	TRBJ1-5	TGTGCCAGCAGGAATTGGGGTTTAGCCCAGCATTTT	CASRNWGLAQHF
TRBV6-1	.	few	TRBJ2-6	TGTGCCAGCAGCGAGCATACAGGGTCTGGGGCCAACGTCCTGACTTTC	CASSEHTGSGANVLTF
TRBV18	.	.	TRBJ2-5	TGTGCCAGCTCACCCCCGGCAGGGTTGGTGGAGACCCAGTACTTC	CASSPPAGLVETQYF
TRBV12-5	.	many	TRBJ1-2	TGTGCTAGTGGTTTTGTTTCAGGACTCTATGGCTACACCTTC	CASGFVSGLYGYTF
TRBV9	TRBD2	few	TRBJ2-3	TGTGCCAGCGGTGGGGCGGGAGAGGCAGATACGCAGTATTTT	CASGGAGEADTQYF
TRBV24-1	.	few	TRBJ2-3	TGTGCCACCAGTGATCCCGGACGAGATACGCAGTATTTT	CATSDPGRDTQYF
TRBV25-1	.	few	TRBJ2-2	TGTGCCAGCGCCCCCAGATTATCCGGGGAGCTGTTTTTT	CASAPRLSGELFF
TRBV5-5	.	few	TRBJ2-7	TGTGCCAGCAGCTTGGGGCTGAGCTACAAGGGCTACGAGCAGTACTTC	CASSLGLSYKGYEQYF
TRBV4-3	TRBD1	.	TRBJ2-7	TGCGCCAGCAGCCAAGGGGTTTTAATCGGACAGGGAAACTACGAGCAGTACTTC	CASSQGVLIGQGNYEQYF
TRBV15	.	few	TRBJ2-3	TGTGCCACCAGCAGAGACAGGGCCCGGGTTACGCAGTATTTT	CATSRDRARVTQYF
TRBV7-9	.	many	TRBJ2-5	TGTGCCAGCAGCTTATTCCGTAAAGAGACCCAGTACTTC	CASSLFRKETQYF
TRBV12-3/TRBV12-4	.	.	TRBJ2-5	TGTGCCAGCAGTTTCTGGGAGCGCGCCAGCGAGACCCAGTACTTC	CASSFWERASETQYF
TRBV10-3	.	many	TRBJ2-3	TGTGCCATCACTGGAGCAGGCACAGATACGCAGTATTTT	CAITGAGTDTQYF
TRBV10-3	.	.	TRBJ2-3	TGTGCCATCAGTCGTAATCATTTCACAGACAAAACAGATACGCAGTATTTT	CAISRNHFTDKTDTQYF
TRBV3-1	.	.	TRBJ1-2	TGTGCCAGCAGCCAAGGGTTCAGTGGTGGCTACACCTTC	CASSQGFSGGYTF
TRBV29-1	.	few	TRBJ2-1	TGCAGCGTTGAAGACAGCGGTCGGCCCTACAATGAGCAGTTCTTC	CSVEDSGRPYNEQFF
TRBV29-1	TRBD1	.	TRBJ1-2	TGCAGCGCCCGGACAGGGACCTCCTATGGCTACACCTTC	CSARTGTSYGYTF
TRBV7-2	.	.	TRBJ1-5	TGTGCCAGCAGCTTAGCGCCCCAGCCCCTCTATAGCAATCAGCCCCAGCATTTT	CASSLAPQPLYSNQPQHF
TRBV6-5	.	many	TRBJ1-2	TGTGCCAGCTCCTACTCGGGCAGAGGCTACACCTTC	CASSYSGRGYTF
TRBV29-1	.	.	TRBJ1-6	TGCAGCGGAAGGGCGGGTGTGGACTCACCCCTCCACTTT	CSGRAGVDSPLHF
TRBV29-1	TRBD1	.	TRBJ2-1	TGCAGCGTTGAGCACCCGGGACAGGGATACAATGAGCAGTTCTTC	CSVEHPGQGYNEQFF
TRBV7-2	.	many	TRBJ2-5	TGTGCCAGCAGCCCTACAGCGGGTAAAGAGACCCAGTACTTC	CASSPTAGKETQYF
TRBV29-1	.	.	TRBJ1-1	TGCAGCGCACGAACAGGGAGTGGAACTGAAGCTTTCTTT	CSARTGSGTEAFF
TRBV20-1	.	many	TRBJ2-5	TGCAGTGTAAACGGGGGCAAAGAGACCCAGTACTTC	CSVNGGKETQYF
TRBV27	TRBD1	.	TRBJ2-7	TGTACCAACAGTTTGGGCAGGCGATACAGGGGGTGGTTCCGCGACGAGCAGTACTTC	CTNSLGRRYRGWFRDEQYF
TRBV30	.	few	TRBJ2-3	TGTGCCTGGAGTGTATACACCACAGATACGCAGTATTTT	CAWSVYTTDTQYF
TRBV11-2	.	.	TRBJ1-2	TGTGCCAGCAGCTTAGCGGCTGCTCCGAACTATGGCTACACCTTC	CASSLAAAPNYGYTF
TRBV29-1	.	.	TRBJ2-3	TGCAGCGTTGAGGAGGGGGGCACAGATACGCAGTATTTT	CSVEEGGTDTQYF
TRBV20-1	TRBD2	.	TRBJ2-3	TGCAGTGCTGGGGGACTAGCATTTAGCACAGATACGCAGTATTTT	CSAGGLAFSTDTQYF
TRBV5-1	.	few	TRBJ1-1	TGCGCCAGCAGCTTGAGTACGAGAGGAAACACTGAAGCTTTCTTT	CASSLSTRGNTEAFF
TRBV5-1	.	many	TRBJ2-7	TGCGCCAGCAGCTCCGGGACGGTAGAGCAGTACTTC	CASSSGTVEQYF
TRBV4-3	TRBD1	few	TRBJ1-2	TGCGCCAGCAGCCTCAATGCCGGGACAGGGAAGGAAAACACCTTC	CASSLNAGTGKENTF
TRBV6-5	.	.	TRBJ2-1	TGTGCCAGCAGTTACTCGAGACGCTCAGACGAGCAGTTCTTC	CASSYSRRSDEQFF
TRBV20-1	TRBD1	few	TRBJ2-1	TGCAGTGCACAAGGACAGGGGGTCAATGAGCAGTTCTTC	CSAQGQGVNEQFF